The rows below give T cell receptor beta chains drawn from one sample of a study of Ad26.COV2.S vaccination and SARS-CoV-2 variants. Sequencing used immunoSEQ multiplex PCR; TCRdb keeps in-frame clones, though not all of them. The table shows over 350,000 clones, with 70% to 90% occurring only once. Sequencing was performed on peripheral blood, taken in a trial of Ad26.COV2.S vaccine versus placebo. These receptor sequences come from a person between 18 and 59 years old who received the Ad26.COV2.S COVID-19 vaccine or a placebo. Both conserved end residues are part of each CDR3. A D gene is named only where the DNA matches it firmly. A clone size is listed for some rows: how often the clone was seen (once, few, many), or a class if it is expanded.

CASSLQGAFETQYF	TGTGCCAGCAGCCTACAGGGGGCCTTCGAGACCCAGTACTTC	14	TRBV5-5	TRBJ2-5	-	TRBD1
CASSPLIGEQYF	TGTGCCAGCTCACCACTGATAGGGGAGCAGTACTTC	12	TRBV18	TRBJ2-7	once	-
CASRENRARYTF	TGTGCCAGCAGGGAGAACAGGGCTCGCTACACCTTC	12	TRBV2	TRBJ1-2	-	-
CAWSTGLVYGYTF	TGTGCCTGGAGTACAGGGTTGGTCTATGGCTACACCTTC	13	TRBV30	TRBJ1-2	-	-
CASSLQAGNTEAFF	TGTGCCAGCAGCTTACAGGCAGGGAACACTGAAGCTTTCTTT	14	TRBV13	TRBJ1-1	once	-
CASSSRDGTYEQYF	TGTGCCAGCAGCTCCCGGGACGGCACCTACGAGCAGTACTTC	14	TRBV7-8	TRBJ2-7	-	-
CASSLESGPGYEQYF	TGTGCCAGCAGCTTAGAGTCAGGCCCGGGCTACGAGCAGTACTTC	15	TRBV11-2	TRBJ2-7	-	-
CASSLAFLDSGAFF	TGTGCCAGCAGCTTAGCTTTCCTGGACAGTGGAGCTTTCTTT	14	TRBV7-2	TRBJ1-1	-	-
CATSRGRGREGVGNTEAFF	TGTGCCACCAGCAGAGGAAGGGGCAGGGAGGGAGTTGGGAACACTGAAGCTTTCTTT	19	TRBV15	TRBJ1-1	-	-
CASSLGGQPQHF	TGTGCCAGCAGCTTAGGGGGGCAGCCCCAGCATTTT	12	TRBV7-9	TRBJ1-5	-	-
CASSLDRDAWGYTF	TGTGCCAGCAGCCTCGACAGGGATGCTTGGGGCTACACCTTC	14	TRBV3-1/TRBV3-2	TRBJ1-2	-	TRBD1
CASSSGSYGYTF	TGTGCCAGCAGCTCAGGGAGCTATGGCTACACCTTC	12	TRBV7-9	TRBJ1-2	-	-
CASSQIQGLNYGYTF	TGTGCCAGCAGCCAAATCCAGGGTCTAAACTATGGCTACACCTTC	15	TRBV14	TRBJ1-2	-	-
CASSDTPGRPPGLVRDTQYF	TGTGCCAGCAGTGACACCCCAGGGAGGCCTCCGGGACTAGTGCGAGATACGCAGTATTTT	20	TRBV2	TRBJ2-3	-	TRBD2
CASSPGMGRPITDTQYF	TGTGCCAGCAGCCCGGGGATGGGGCGCCCGATCACAGATACGCAGTATTTT	17	TRBV5-4	TRBJ2-3	once	-
CASSDSGTGYKGSYEQYF	TGTGCCAGCAGCGACTCCGGGACAGGCTACAAGGGCTCCTACGAGCAGTACTTC	18	TRBV13	TRBJ2-7	-	TRBD1
CASRTWNNQPQHF	TGTGCCAGTAGGACCTGGAACAATCAGCCCCAGCATTTT	13	TRBV19	TRBJ1-5	-	-
CASSPTIAGGAEGYTF	TGTGCCAGCAGCCCGACCATCGCAGGGGGCGCAGAGGGCTACACCTTC	16	TRBV5-5	TRBJ1-2	-	TRBD1
CASSQGGAVGMNTEAFF	TGCGCCAGCAGCCAAGGGGGGGCGGTAGGGATGAACACTGAAGCTTTCTTT	17	TRBV4-1	TRBJ1-1	-	-
CASSQGQLSGNTEAFF	TGCGCCAGCAGCCAAGGGCAGCTTAGCGGGAACACTGAAGCTTTCTTT	16	TRBV4-1	TRBJ1-1	-	-
CASSQVGTDTEAFF	TGTGCCAGCAGCCAAGTTGGGACCGACACTGAAGCTTTCTTT	14	TRBV3-1/TRBV3-2	TRBJ1-1	-	-
CASSTQGPVDTEAFF	TGTGCCAGCAGTACACAGGGGCCCGTGGACACTGAAGCTTTCTTT	15	TRBV6-2/TRBV6-3	TRBJ1-1	many	TRBD1
CASSLTGGPTHEEQFF	TGCGCCAGCAGCCTCACGGGGGGACCCACGCATGAAGAGCAGTTCTTC	16	TRBV5-1	TRBJ2-1	-	TRBD2
CASSLVLAGDAGTQYF	TGTGCCAGCAGCTTAGTTTTGGCGGGGGATGCAGGGACCCAGTACTTC	16	TRBV11-1	TRBJ2-5	few	TRBD2
CASGPQGIVTDTQYF	TGTGCTAGTGGTCCCCAGGGGATTGTCACAGATACGCAGTATTTT	15	TRBV12-5	TRBJ2-3	many	-